These T cell receptor beta chains were read from a single sample in a study of PD-1 blockade in classical Hodgkin lymphoma. Generated by immunoSEQ multiplex PCR, the TCRdb table keeps only in-frame clones and is missing some. The sample lists nearly 3,000 clones; roughly 60% were seen once. Material: CD8+ T cells from blood, obtained at baseline. These receptors came from a human donor with classical Hodgkin lymphoma. Both conserved end residues are part of each CDR3. A D gene is named only where the DNA matches it firmly. Size tells how often a clone was seen (once, few, many) or the class of an expanded clone, and some rows leave it out.

J,V,size,D,DNA,CDR3
TRBJ2-7,TRBV7-8,-,-,TGTGCCAGCAGCCCAGACAAGTACGAGCAGTACTTC,CASSPDKYEQYF
TRBJ2-7,TRBV27,large,-,TGTGCCAGCAGTGTAAGCGCGGGTGCTGACGAGCAGTACTTC,CASSVSAGADEQYF
TRBJ2-1,TRBV27,few,-,TGTGCCAGCAGTTTAATTTCCTCCAATGAGCAGTTCTTC,CASSLISSNEQFF
TRBJ1-1,TRBV6-1,-,-,TGTGCCAGCAGTGAAGCAGGGTTGGGGAACACTGAAGCTTTCTTT,CASSEAGLGNTEAFF
TRBJ2-1,TRBV27,-,-,TGTGCCAGCAGTTTAGGGGCAGGGAACTACAATGAGCAGTTCTTC,CASSLGAGNYNEQFF
TRBJ2-7,TRBV7-2,few,TRBD2,TGTGCCAGCAGCTTACTAGCGGATGTCTCCTACGAGCAGTACTTC,CASSLLADVSYEQYF
TRBJ2-7,TRBV6-1,-,TRBD2,TGTGCCAGCAGTGCAGGGACTACACCGCACTACGAGCAGTACTTC,CASSAGTTPHYEQYF
TRBJ1-5,TRBV2,-,-,TGTGCCAGCAGTGAAGCGCTGGGGCCGGATAGCAATCAGCCCCAGCATTTT,CASSEALGPDSNQPQHF
TRBJ2-5,TRBV28,-,-,TGTGCCAGCAGTTTAAGCTCCATCCAAGAGACCCAGTACTTC,CASSLSSIQETQYF
TRBJ1-1,TRBV10-3,-,-,TGTGCCATCAGTGGGTCCTCCAACACTGAAGCTTTCTTT,CAISGSSNTEAFF
TRBJ2-1,TRBV6-5,-,-,TGTGCCAGCAGCCCGAGTGGCAATGAGCAGTTCTTC,CASSPSGNEQFF
TRBJ1-1,TRBV4-2,-,TRBD1,TGTGCCAGCAGCCCCGGGACAGAAACTACCCTGAACACTGAAGCTTTCTTT,CASSPGTETTLNTEAFF
TRBJ2-7,TRBV4-1,-,-,TGCGCCAGCAGCCAAACCGGGACCACCTACGAGCAGTACTTC,CASSQTGTTYEQYF
TRBJ1-2,TRBV19,few,-,TGTGCCAGTAGTATGGGCCTCGGAAATTATGGCTACACCTTC,CASSMGLGNYGYTF
TRBJ1-1,TRBV7-9,-,-,TGTGCCAGCAGCTTAGGGGTCGCCACTGAAGCTTTCTTT,CASSLGVATEAFF
TRBJ2-5,TRBV6-5,-,-,TGTGCCAGCAGTTCCCTTGACAGACCCCAAGAGACCCAGTACTTC,CASSSLDRPQETQYF
TRBJ1-2,TRBV19,-,-,TGTGCCAGTGGCCCTCCTAACTATGGCTACACCTTC,CASGPPNYGYTF
TRBJ2-5,TRBV19,-,TRBD2,TGTGCCAGTAGTGGACTAGGCCAAGAGACCCAGTACTTC,CASSGLGQETQYF
TRBJ2-7,TRBV10-1,-,-,TGCGCCAGCAGTGAGTTCGATACAGGGTACGAGCAGTACTTC,CASSEFDTGYEQYF
TRBJ1-4,TRBV27,-,-,TGTGCCGGTAGCGGGGGGGGTAGGGAAAAACTGTTTTTT,CAGSGGGREKLFF
TRBJ2-1,TRBV7-9,-,-,TGTGCCAGCAGCTCCGAGGTTGGGTACAATGAGCAGTTCTTC,CASSSEVGYNEQFF
TRBJ2-1,TRBV5-4,once,-,TGTGCCAGCAGCTCATCGACGAAGCCATACAATGAGCAGTTCTTC,CASSSSTKPYNEQFF
TRBJ2-5,TRBV6-1,-,-,TGTGCCAGCAACACAGGCCGGACGAGGCAAGAGACCCAGTACTTC,CASNTGRTRQETQYF
TRBJ2-1,TRBV7-9,-,-,TGTGCCAGCAGCGCCTTTAGTGGGTACTCCTACAATGAGCAGTTCTTC,CASSAFSGYSYNEQFF
TRBJ2-7,TRBV6-7,-,TRBD2,TGTGCCAGCAGTGAACTGTCTAGCGGGGTCTACGAGCAGTACTTC,CASSELSSGVYEQYF
TRBJ2-1,TRBV15,-,TRBD2,TGTGCCACCAGGGATAGCGGGAGGTTCCACAATGAGCAGTTCTTC,CATRDSGRFHNEQFF
TRBJ2-1,TRBV6-1,-,-,TGTGCCAGCACCCTGAGGACAAACGAGGCTGAGCAGTTCTTC,CASTLRTNEAEQFF
TRBJ2-1,TRBV2,-,TRBD2,TGTGCCAGCAGTGACGGACTAGCGGGAGACTTCTACAATGAGCAGTTCTTC,CASSDGLAGDFYNEQFF
TRBJ1-1,TRBV25-1,-,-,TGTGCCAGCAGTGAAGCCCCTCCGCATAATGAAGCTTTCTTT,CASSEAPPHNEAFF
TRBJ2-5,TRBV21-1,once,-,TGTGCCAGCAGTGCTTGTATAGCTACATTCTCTGAGACCCAGTACTTC,CASSACIATFSETQYF
TRBJ2-7,TRBV10-1,few,-,TGCGCCAGCAGCCACAGCTACGAGCAGTACTTC,CASSHSYEQYF
TRBJ2-7,TRBV28,-,TRBD2,TGTGCCAGCAGTTTAACGGCTAGCGGCTCCTACGAGCAGTACTTC,CASSLTASGSYEQYF
TRBJ2-3,TRBV2,-,TRBD1,TGTGCCACGGACAGGGCGGGTGCGAGGGATACGCAGTATTTT,CATDRAGARDTQYF
TRBJ2-1,TRBV5-1,-,-,TGCGCCAGCAGCTTGTGGGACGGTGAGCAGTTCTTC,CASSLWDGEQFF
TRBJ2-7,TRBV9,-,TRBD2,TGTGCCAGCAGCGCTAGCGGGAGCGAATCCTACGAGCAGTACTTC,CASSASGSESYEQYF
TRBJ1-1,TRBV13,-,-,TGTGCCAGCAGCCTAGCTGGGGTCGGACAGAACACTGAAGCTTTCTTT,CASSLAGVGQNTEAFF
TRBJ2-1,TRBV6-5,-,-,TGTGCCAGCAGTTACGGGGACTACAATGAGCAGTTCTTC,CASSYGDYNEQFF
TRBJ2-3,TRBV5-6,-,TRBD2,TGTGCCAGCAGCAAACGACTAGCGGCAGTCCCTAGCACAGATACGCAGTATTTT,CASSKRLAAVPSTDTQYF
TRBJ2-7,TRBV19,few,TRBD2,TGTGCCAGTAGTATGGGACTAGCGGGAGGTGGGTACGAGCAGTACTTC,CASSMGLAGGGYEQYF
TRBJ2-2,TRBV7-9,-,TRBD1,TGTGCCAGCAGCTCGGGGACAGGGGCGACCGGGGAGCTGTTTTTT,CASSSGTGATGELFF
TRBJ2-1,TRBV11-2,-,-,TGTGCCAGCAGCTTGAGGTGGGGATTATACAATGAGCAGTTCTTC,CASSLRWGLYNEQFF
TRBJ2-3,TRBV7-8,-,-,TGTGCCAGCAGCTTAGCCCCAGATACGCAGTATTTT,CASSLAPDTQYF
TRBJ2-7,TRBV27,-,-,TGTGCCAGCAGTTCCAAGGGGCCCCTCAGCGGGTTTTCCTACGAGCAGTACTTC,CASSSKGPLSGFSYEQYF
TRBJ1-2,TRBV29-1,few,-,TGCAGCGTTGACGAGGGATACCGTGCAGGTTACACCTTC,CSVDEGYRAGYTF
TRBJ2-1,TRBV10-2,-,-,TGCGCCAGCAGTGAGCACTCGACCATCCAAAATGAGCAGTTCTTC,CASSEHSTIQNEQFF
TRBJ2-2,TRBV5-1,-,-,TGCGCCAGCAGCACCAGACTAGACGGCACCGGGGAGCTGTTTTTT,CASSTRLDGTGELFF
TRBJ2-1,TRBV27,-,-,TGTGCCAGCAGTTGGGGGGTGGGGGGCGGATATGAGCAGTTCTTC,CASSWGVGGGYEQFF
TRBJ2-1,TRBV9,-,-,TGTGCCAGCAGCGTAGTCCCTAGCCCCTCCTACAATGAGCAGTTCTTC,CASSVVPSPSYNEQFF
TRBJ2-1,TRBV6-6,-,TRBD2,TGTGCCAGCAGTGGGACTAGCGGGTACAATGAGCAGTTCTTC,CASSGTSGYNEQFF
TRBJ2-3,TRBV29-1,-,-,TGCAGCGTTGAAGAAGAACTGCGCACAGATACGCAGTATTTT,CSVEEELRTDTQYF
TRBJ1-4,TRBV19,once,-,TGTGCCAGTAGTAAAGGGGGGGCCACTAATGAAAAACTGTTTTTT,CASSKGGATNEKLFF
TRBJ1-1,TRBV5-8,-,-,TGTGCCAGCAGCTTGGTCGAGGGTAGGACTGAAGCTTTCTTT,CASSLVEGRTEAFF